The clone carrying this TCR beta chain appeared a few times. Its antigen is currently unknown. The data were obtained in a study of T cell repertoires in cytomegalovirus infection. Study in general: CMV infection together with matching HLA type was indicated by public TCR beta signatures.

Study-wide results and limits: The cumulative frequency of public TCR beta families distinguished individuals who carried CMV together with the relevant HLA.

One entry per CDR3 protein, called by TCRdb with MiXCR from the reads. The sample holds 84,000 or so distinct CDR3 sequences, roughly 44% seen once. This receptor was taken from a human donor in good health (CMV status not recorded). Some clones in this sample may be carry-over from other donors' samples. Specimen: CD8+ T cells from cultured PBMCs, collected from culture after CMV antigen stimulation.

The chain's CDR3 is CASSWASSGNTGELFF. Here the CDR3 DNA reads TGCGCCAGCAGCTGGGCCTCTAGCGGGAACACCGGGGAGCTGTTTTTT. V usage is TRBV5-1 and J usage is TRBJ2-2, with 7 bases fitting TRBD2. CDR3 length equals 16 residues. CDR1 SGHRS and CDR2 YFSETQ come from the germline V gene. J was trimmed by 1 base and V by 3 bases; bases with no gene match: 6.